A single sample gave rise to the 20 T cell receptor beta chains below, sequenced in a study of blood T cell repertoires in COVID-19. Data came from immunoSEQ multiplex PCR; TCRdb stores just in-frame clones and leaves some out. The sample records 290,000 or so clones, about nine tenths being singletons. Sequencing was done on a sample of peripheral blood. These receptors originate from a man between 18 and 29 years old with active or convalescent COVID-19.

The CDR3 reads CASSLAGGSSYEQYF. The CDR3 DNA reads as TGTGCCAGCAGCTTAGCGGGAGGGAGCTCCTACGAGCAGTACTTC. This sequence joins TRBV7-8 and TRBJ2-7; 7 bases align to TRBD2. Trimming cost V 0 bases and J 0 bases; bases outside gene matches: 2. The germline V gene has CDR1 SGHVS and CDR2 FQNEAQ. This CDR3 has 15 amino acids.

In this sample, this clone turned up once. The V and J genes are TRBV29-1 and TRBJ2-1, with D tentatively TRBD1 (6 bases). This CDR3 spans 13 amino acids. Germline V gene data show CDR1 as SQVTM and CDR2 as ANQGSEA. Between the trimmed V and J ends, which lost 7 bases and 3 bases, there was a span of 13 bases. The CDR3 DNA reads TGCAGCGCGGGACAAAACCTCTACAATGAGCAGTTCTTC. Translation: CSAGQNLYNEQFF.

The chain has TRBV18 and TRBJ2-1, with TRBD2 matching 14 bases. J gave up 6 bases and V 5 bases, and 3 bases lay outside the gene matches. Per germline, CDR1 KGHSH and CDR2 LQKENI. The CDR3 is 15 residues long. In DNA form, the CDR3 reads TGTGCCAGCTCAGCCGGACTAGCGGGGGGCAATGAGCAGTTCTTC. Its protein product is CASSAGLAGGNEQFF.

This chain uses TRBV10-3 with TRBJ2-1; 10 bases line up with TRBD2. The germline V gene has CDR1 ENHRY and CDR2 SYGVKD. The length of the CDR3 is 17 residues. With V trimmed by 3 bases and J by 0 bases, 5 bases remained unmatched. The CDR3 protein is CAISELAGRSSYNEQFF. The CDR3 DNA follows: TGTGCCATCAGTGAACTAGCGGGGAGGAGCTCCTACAATGAGCAGTTCTTC.

The rearrangement links TRBV15 to TRBJ1-5; D unresolved. This CDR3 contains 12 residues. Germline assignment: CDR1 LNHNV and CDR2 YYDKDF (reference sequence). Between the trimmed V and J ends, which lost 5 bases and 6 bases, there was a span of 8 bases. The CDR3 DNA reads as TGTGCCACCAGCTGGCCGGGTCAGCCCCAGCATTTT. Its translation is CATSWPGQPQHF.

The genes are TRBV12-5 and TRBJ2-2; 8 nucleotides line up with TRBD1. The ends lost 6 bases at V and 0 bases at J; junction bases unmatched: 9. CDR3 length: 17 amino acids. CDR1 LGHNT and CDR2 FRNRAP come from the germline V gene. CDR3 nucleotide sequence: TGTGCTAGTGGGGTTGACATGGGACAGGCGAACACCGGGGAGCTGTTTTTT. Its translation is CASGVDMGQANTGELFF.

The chain employs TRBV14 and TRBJ2-3, with D uncertain. Trimming cost V 1 base and J 2 bases, with 13 bases left between them. The CDR3 spans 16 residues. Germline-derived CDR1 and CDR2 are SGHDN and FVKESK. CDR3 residues: CASSQGLHGPTDTQYF. The CDR3 DNA reads TGTGCCAGCAGCCAAGGCCTCCACGGTCCCACAGATACGCAGTATTTT.

In its sample, this clone was seen a few times. This chain uses TRBV4-1 with TRBJ1-2; D is perhaps TRBD1 (5 bases). This CDR3 contains 14 residues. Trimming removed 0 bases from V and 7 bases from J, with 12 bases in between. The germline V gene has CDR1 MGHRA and CDR2 YSYEKL. CDR3 in DNA: TGCGCCAGCAGCCAAGATCCAGGGTTGGGTGGCTACACCTTC. This translates into CASSQDPGLGGYTF.

This clone was seen a single time. V gene TRBV5-6 combines with J gene TRBJ1-6, with D tentatively TRBD1 (5 bases). V was cut by 1 base and J by 6 bases, with 8 bases left in between. The germline V gene encodes CDR1 SGHDT and CDR2 YYEEEE. The CDR3 totals 14 residues. CDR3 coding DNA: TGTGCCAGCAGCTTGATACAGGCTAATTCACCCCTCCACTTT. Translating it yields CASSLIQANSPLHF. Full variable domain (remainder filled in from reference TRBV5-6 and TRBJ1-6): DAGVTQSPTHLIKTRGQQVTLRCSPKSGHDTVSWYQQALGQGPQFIFQYYEEEERQRGNFPDRFSGHQFPNYSSELNVNALLLGDSALYLCASSLIQANSPLHFGNGTRLTVT.

V usage is TRBV5-1 and J usage is TRBJ1-1, with D perhaps matching TRBD1 (6 bases). V lost 5 bases, J lost 2 bases, and 13 bases lay in between. The CDR3 consists of 14 residues. CDR1 and CDR2 (germline): SGHRS, YFSETQ. Here the CDR3 reads CASRHRDLNTEAFF. The CDR3 region has the DNA TGCGCCAGCAGACACAGGGATTTAAACACTGAAGCTTTCTTT.

The genes are TRBV5-4 and TRBJ2-5, with 11 bases that match TRBD1. The ends lost 1 base at V and 7 bases at J; junction bases unmatched: 9. Germline loops: CDR1 SGHNT, CDR2 YYREEE (reference sequence). This CDR3 spans 16 amino acids. The CDR3 reads CASSLWTGGLLGTQYF. The CDR3 DNA follows: TGTGCCAGCAGCTTGTGGACAGGGGGCCTCTTGGGGACCCAGTACTTC. Supplemented by reference TRBV5-4 and TRBJ2-5, the full variable domain reads ETGVTQSPTHLIKTRGQQVTLRCSSQSGHNTVSWYQQALGQGPQFIFQYYREEENGRGNFPPRFSGLQFPNYSSELNVNALELDDSALYLCASSLWTGGLLGTQYFGPGTRLLVL.

V gene TRBV27 combines with J gene TRBJ2-1, with D maybe TRBD2 (7 bases). The CDR3 length is 14 residues. Per germline, CDR1 MNHEY and CDR2 SMNVEV (reference sequence). The V end was cut by 10 bases, the J end by 1 base, with 14 bases between. Written as DNA, the CDR3 is TGTGCCACCCGTAAGGGGGGGTCCTACAATGAGCAGTTCTTC. Its translation is CATRKGGSYNEQFF.

The chain joins TRBV19 to TRBJ1-2; TRBD1 is a possible D gene (5 bases). Germline CDR1 and CDR2: LNHDA and SQIVND (reference sequence). The CDR3 length is 14 residues. Trimming shortened V by 3 bases and J by 2 bases, and 10 bases separated the two germline ends. The CDR3 spells CASSIAPGNYGYTF. DNA for the CDR3: TGTGCCAGTAGTATCGCCCCAGGGAACTATGGCTACACCTTC.

The rearrangement uses TRBV19 and TRBJ1-1, with D hard to call. The germline V gene has CDR1 LNHDA and CDR2 SQIVND (reference sequence). The V end lost 6 bases, the J end lost 1 base, and 6 bases lay between the germline ends. The CDR3 spans 12 residues. In DNA form, the CDR3 reads TGTGCCAGTAGCTTTTGGAACACTGAAGCTTTCTTT. Amino acid sequence: CASSFWNTEAFF.

This clone was detected a few times. V is TRBV4-1 and J is TRBJ2-7; possible D gene TRBD2, 6 bases. V dropped 3 bases and J dropped 0 bases, with 12 bases sitting between them. CDR1 MGHRA and CDR2 YSYEKL come from the germline V gene. The CDR3 spans 15 residues. CDR3: CASSHGGSSSYEQYF. CDR3 sequence (DNA): TGCGCCAGCAGCCACGGAGGGAGCAGCTCCTACGAGCAGTACTTC.

V gene TRBV6-2 or TRBV6-3 combines with J gene TRBJ2-5; 9 nucleotides agree with TRBD2. The trim removed 6 bases at V and 5 bases at J, leaving 16 bases unmatched. The length of the CDR3 is 17 residues. Germline V gene sequence: CDR1 MNHEY, CDR2 SVGEGT. In DNA form, the CDR3 reads TGTGCCAGCAGCCCCGTATCGCCCTTCAGCGGGGGGGAGACCCAGTACTTC. It translates to CASSPVSPFSGGETQYF.

The genes are TRBV5-1 and TRBJ2-5, with D possibly matching TRBD1 (6 bases). V was shortened by 5 bases and J by 2 bases, with 13 bases between the two germline ends. This CDR3 is 14 amino acids long. The V gene's germline CDR1 is SGHRS and CDR2 YFSETQ. The DNA for the CDR3 is TGCGCCAGCAGGCAGGGGACACCACAAGAGACCCAGTACTTC. It codes for CASRQGTPQETQYF.

This chain joins TRBV5-6 and TRBJ1-5; 9 nucleotides agree with TRBD1. This CDR3 is 15 amino acids long. J was trimmed by 2 bases and V by 5 bases; bases with no gene match: 5. Germline CDR1 is SGHDT and CDR2 is YYEEEE. CDR3 in DNA: TGTGCCAGCAGTTTACAGGGGGCAGGCAATCAGCCCCAGCATTTT. Translating it yields CASSLQGAGNQPQHF.

The count of this clone is one. The rearrangement joins TRBV28 to TRBJ2-1; a weak D match, TRBD2 (6 bases). The CDR3 runs 15 residues. Looked up from germline, CDR1 is MDHEN and CDR2 is SYDVKM. V dropped 6 bases and J dropped 4 bases, with 16 bases sitting between them. The CDR3 nucleotides read TGTGCCAGCAGCCCACCGACTAGGGATTACAATGAGCAGTTCTTC. This translates into CASSPPTRDYNEQFF. The full variable domain, in which reference TRBV28 and TRBJ2-1 provide the parts outside the CDR3, is DVKVTQSSRYLVKRTGEKVFLECVQDMDHENMFWYRQDPGLGLRLIYFSYDVKMKEKGDIPEGYSVSREKKERFSLILESASTNQTSMYLCASSPPTRDYNEQFFGPGTRLTVL.

V is TRBV5-1 and J is TRBJ2-5; 9 bases are shared with TRBD2. The V and J ends lost 2 bases and 2 bases, in that order; junction bases with no gene match: 4. Germline CDR1 and CDR2: SGHRS and YFSETQ. The CDR3 is 15 residues long. For the CDR3, the DNA is TGCGCCAGCAGCTTTAGACTAGCGGCTCAAGAGACCCAGTACTTC. It translates to CASSFRLAAQETQYF.